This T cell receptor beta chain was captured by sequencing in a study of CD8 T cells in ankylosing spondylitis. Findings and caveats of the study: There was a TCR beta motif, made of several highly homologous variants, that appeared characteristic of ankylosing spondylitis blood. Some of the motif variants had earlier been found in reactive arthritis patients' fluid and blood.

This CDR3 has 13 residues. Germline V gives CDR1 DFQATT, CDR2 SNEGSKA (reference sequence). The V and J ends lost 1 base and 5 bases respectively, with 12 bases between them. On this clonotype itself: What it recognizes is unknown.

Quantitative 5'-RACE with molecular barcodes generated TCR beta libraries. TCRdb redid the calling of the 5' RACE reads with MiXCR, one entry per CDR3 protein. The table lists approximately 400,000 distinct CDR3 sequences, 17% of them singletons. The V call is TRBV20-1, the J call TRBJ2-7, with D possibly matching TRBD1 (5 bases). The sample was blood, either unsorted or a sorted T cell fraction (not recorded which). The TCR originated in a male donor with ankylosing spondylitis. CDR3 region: CSARVTGIDEQYF. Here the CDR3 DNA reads TGCAGTGCTAGAGTAACAGGAATCGACGAGCAGTACTTC.